This TCR beta chain was retrieved from a study of shared clonotypes between healthy human individuals. Findings and limits, study-wide: Blood was the sole source, and tissue repertoires probably differ.

The authors ran the assay at deep level. Genomic DNA from each subset was divided evenly over several immunoSEQ plates. TCRdb's copy holds only in-frame clones and misses some; the assay was immunoSEQ multiplex PCR. The sample records around 430,000 clones, about 76% being singletons. With 5 bases clipped from V and 12 bases from J, the junction kept 5 bases outside the gene matches. The CDR3 has 12 residues. Germline-derived CDR1 and CDR2 are PRHDT and FYEKMQ (reference sequence). Remarks on this clone: No antigen is known for it.

This TCR derives from a middle-aged woman in good health. Some clones in this sample may be carry-over from other donors' samples. The chain uses TRBV13 and TRBJ1-4, with 8 positions matching TRBD1. The sequenced material came from PBMCs. CDR3: CASSRTGLQLFF. The CDR3 bases are TGTGCCAGCAGCCGGACAGGGCTTCAACTGTTTTTT.